This T cell receptor beta chain stems from a study of T-cell memory formation after mild COVID-19. Trimming took off 5 bases at V and 4 bases at J, with 13 bases between the two ends. The CDR3 runs 14 residues. This clonotype was seen a handful of times. As yet, its antigen is unknown. The study, taken as a whole, reports: Several responding clones turned up in pre-infection memory, indicating that cross-reactive memory may have taken part. SARS-CoV-2 specificity of second-wave clones peaking day 37 was unconfirmed. Balance between CD4 and CD8 was seen in clones contracting day 15 to 85, and a CD4+ lean was seen in later expanders.

Researchers used 5'RACE with constant-segment primers to make TCR alpha and TCR beta cDNA libraries that carry sample barcodes and UMIs. MiXCR was run by TCRdb on the 5' RACE reads, yielding one entry per CDR3 protein. The sample has under 250,000 distinct CDR3 sequences, about 10% seen once. This receptor was taken from a man aged 18 to 30 who had mild COVID-19 (a few samples of this study predate the infection). Cell type and time point are not known. The chain recombines TRBV12-3 or TRBV12-4 with TRBJ2-3; a possible D gene is TRBD1 (6 bases). Source material: PBMCs or a T cell subset sorted from them (not recorded which). The CDR3 sequence is CASSPQGISDTQYF. CDR3 nucleotide sequence: TGTGCCAGCAGTCCCCAGGGGATATCAGATACGCAGTATTTT.